These 5 T cell receptor beta chains came from one sample sequenced in a study of blood T cell repertoires in COVID-19. Sequencing was performed with immunoSEQ multiplex PCR; in TCRdb, only in-frame clones are kept and a portion is missing. Of 65,000 to 70,000 clones in the sample, 80% to 90% were seen once. Material for sequencing was peripheral blood. All receptors derive from an older woman with acute or convalescent COVID-19.

The V and J genes are TRBV27 and TRBJ1-6, with D possibly matching TRBD1 (5 bases). This CDR3 is built from 15 residues. V lost 4 bases, J lost 4 bases, and 11 bases lay in between. Looked up from germline, CDR1 is MNHEY and CDR2 is SMNVEV (reference sequence). The CDR3 DNA reads as TGTGCCAGCAGTTCTACAGGTTTTTATAATTCACCCCTCCACTTT. The encoded protein is CASSSTGFYNSPLHF.

The chain couples TRBV6-5 to TRBJ1-1, with 11 bases lining up with TRBD1. The trim removed 6 bases at V and 8 bases at J, leaving 8 bases unmatched. The CDR3 spans 14 residues. From germline, CDR1 is MNHEY and CDR2 SVGAGI. The CDR3 is CASRNRDRGKEAFF. The CDR3 DNA follows: TGTGCCAGCAGAAATAGGGACAGGGGGAAGGAAGCTTTCTTT.

This chain joins TRBV21-1 and TRBJ1-1. TRBV21-1 is a recognized pseudogene. CDR3 length: 16 residues. CDR3 amino acids: CASSNCEERRNTEAFF. CDR3 nucleotides: TGTGCCAGCAGCAATTGTGAGGAGCGGCGGAACACTGAAGCTTTCTTT.

J is TRBJ2-7 and V is TRBV25-1, with 11 bases matching TRBD1. This CDR3 has 16 amino acids. CDR1 is MGHDK, CDR2 SYGVNS, per germline. J was trimmed by 0 bases and V by 11 bases; bases with no gene match: 12. Here the CDR3 reads CALAGTGGFSSYEQYF. CDR3 bases: TGTGCCCTAGCAGGGACAGGGGGATTCAGCTCCTACGAGCAGTACTTC.

CDR3 sequence reads: CAWSGQGYQPQHF. In DNA, the CDR3 is TGTGCCTGGTCGGGACAGGGATATCAGCCCCAGCATTTT. The V call is TRBV30, the J call TRBJ1-5, with 9 positions matching TRBD1. Trimming took 5 bases from V and 5 from J; bases not matched to a gene: 4. This CDR3 is 13 amino acids long. CDR1 and CDR2 from the germline V gene are GTSNPN and SVGIG (reference sequence).